Sequencing of this T cell receptor beta chain was carried out in a study of CD8 T cells in Susac syndrome. Sequencing of TCR beta was performed on blood CD8+ T cells and on blood CD4+ T cells. The multiple sclerosis control group comprised treatment-naive patients with stable or active relapsing-remitting disease. The authors negatively isolated CD8+ and CD4+ T cells and FACS-enriched TEMRA cells. The V gene end was trimmed by 3 bases and the J gene end by 7 bases; junction bases not matched to a gene: 7. This CDR3 comprises 15 residues. Roughly 0.5 to 1 ug RNA was reverse transcribed with random hexamers. Amplification of TCR beta CDR3 spanned 54 Vbeta and 13 Jbeta via immunoSEQ multiplex PCR. TCRdb ran MiXCR on the immunoSEQ multiplex PCR reads and lists one entry per CDR3 protein. Found here are 130,000 or so distinct CDR3 sequences, 80% to 85% of them singletons; the top ten hold around 0.49%.

The receptor's source is a human donor with multiple sclerosis. The sequenced sample consisted of CD8+ T cells from PBMCs. The genes are TRBV12-3 or TRBV12-4 and TRBJ2-7; 12 positions agree with TRBD1. The CDR3 DNA reads as TGTGCCAGCAGTTTGGTCGGGACAGGGGGCGGGGAGCAGTACTTC. This gives the protein CASSLVGTGGGEQYF.